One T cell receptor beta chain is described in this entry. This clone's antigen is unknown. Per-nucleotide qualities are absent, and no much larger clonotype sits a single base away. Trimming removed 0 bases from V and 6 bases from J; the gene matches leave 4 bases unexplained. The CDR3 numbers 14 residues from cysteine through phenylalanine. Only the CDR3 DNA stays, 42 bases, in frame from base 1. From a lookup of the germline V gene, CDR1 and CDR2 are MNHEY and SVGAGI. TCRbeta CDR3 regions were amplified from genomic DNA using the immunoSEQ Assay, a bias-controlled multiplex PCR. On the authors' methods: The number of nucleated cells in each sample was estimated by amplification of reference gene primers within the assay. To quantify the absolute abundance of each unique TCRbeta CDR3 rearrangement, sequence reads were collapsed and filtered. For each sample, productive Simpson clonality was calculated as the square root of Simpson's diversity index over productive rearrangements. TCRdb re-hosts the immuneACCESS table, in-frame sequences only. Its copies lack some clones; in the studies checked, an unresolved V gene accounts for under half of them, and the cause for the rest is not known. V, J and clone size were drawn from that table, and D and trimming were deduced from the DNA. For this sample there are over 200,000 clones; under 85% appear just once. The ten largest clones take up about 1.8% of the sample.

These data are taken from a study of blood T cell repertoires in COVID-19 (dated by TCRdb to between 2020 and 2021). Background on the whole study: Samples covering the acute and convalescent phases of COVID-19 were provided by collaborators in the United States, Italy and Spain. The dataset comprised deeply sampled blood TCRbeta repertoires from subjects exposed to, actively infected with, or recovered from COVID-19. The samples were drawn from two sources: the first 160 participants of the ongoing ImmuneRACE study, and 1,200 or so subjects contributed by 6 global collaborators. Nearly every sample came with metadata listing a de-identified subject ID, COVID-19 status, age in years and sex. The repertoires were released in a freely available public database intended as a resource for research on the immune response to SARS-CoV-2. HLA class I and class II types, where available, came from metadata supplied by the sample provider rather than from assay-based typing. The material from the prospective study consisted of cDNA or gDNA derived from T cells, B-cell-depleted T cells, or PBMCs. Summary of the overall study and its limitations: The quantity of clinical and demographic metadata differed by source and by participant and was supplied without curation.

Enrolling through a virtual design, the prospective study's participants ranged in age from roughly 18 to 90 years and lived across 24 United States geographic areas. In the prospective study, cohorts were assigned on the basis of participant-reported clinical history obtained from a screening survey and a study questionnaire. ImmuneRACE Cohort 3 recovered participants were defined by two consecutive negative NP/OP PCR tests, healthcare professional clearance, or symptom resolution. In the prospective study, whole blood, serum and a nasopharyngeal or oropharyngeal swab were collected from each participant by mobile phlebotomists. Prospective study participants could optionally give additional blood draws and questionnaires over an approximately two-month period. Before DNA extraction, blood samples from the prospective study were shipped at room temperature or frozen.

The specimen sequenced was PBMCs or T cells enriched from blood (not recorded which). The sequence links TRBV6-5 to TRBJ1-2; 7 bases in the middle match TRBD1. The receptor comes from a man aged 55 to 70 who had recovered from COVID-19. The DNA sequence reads TGTGCCAGCAGTTACTCAGGGACAGCAGATGGCTACACCTTC. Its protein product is CASSYSGTADGYTF.